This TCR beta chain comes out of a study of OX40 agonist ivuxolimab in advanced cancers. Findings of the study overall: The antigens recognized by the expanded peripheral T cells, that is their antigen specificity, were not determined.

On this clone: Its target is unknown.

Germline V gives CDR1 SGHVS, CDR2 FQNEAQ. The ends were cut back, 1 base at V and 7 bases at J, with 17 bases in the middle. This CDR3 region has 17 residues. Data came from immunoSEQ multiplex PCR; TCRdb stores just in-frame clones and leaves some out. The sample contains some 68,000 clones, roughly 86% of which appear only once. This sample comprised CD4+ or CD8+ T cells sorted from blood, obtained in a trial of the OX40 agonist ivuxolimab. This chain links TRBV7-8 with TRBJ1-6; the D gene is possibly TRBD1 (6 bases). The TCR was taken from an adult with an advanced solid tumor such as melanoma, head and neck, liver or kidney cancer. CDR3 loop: CASSLEIRGQSNSPLHF. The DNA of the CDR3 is TGTGCCAGCAGCTTAGAGATTAGAGGACAGTCCAATTCACCCCTCCACTTT.